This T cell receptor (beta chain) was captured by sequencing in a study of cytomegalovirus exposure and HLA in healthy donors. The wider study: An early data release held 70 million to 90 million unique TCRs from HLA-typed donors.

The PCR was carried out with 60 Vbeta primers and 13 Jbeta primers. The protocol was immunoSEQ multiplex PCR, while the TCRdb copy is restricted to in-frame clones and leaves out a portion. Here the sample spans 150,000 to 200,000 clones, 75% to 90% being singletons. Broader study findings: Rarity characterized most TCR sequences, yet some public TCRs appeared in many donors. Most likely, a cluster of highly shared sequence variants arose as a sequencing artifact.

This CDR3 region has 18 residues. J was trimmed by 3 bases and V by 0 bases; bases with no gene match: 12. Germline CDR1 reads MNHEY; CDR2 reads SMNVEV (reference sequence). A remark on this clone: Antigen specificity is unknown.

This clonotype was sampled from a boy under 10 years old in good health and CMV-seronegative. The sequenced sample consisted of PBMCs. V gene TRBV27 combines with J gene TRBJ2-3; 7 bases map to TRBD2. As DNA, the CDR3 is TGTGCCAGCAGTTTATCCGGGAGCGGGACGGCCGAGACAGATACGCAGTATTTT. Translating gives CASSLSGSGTAETDTQYF.